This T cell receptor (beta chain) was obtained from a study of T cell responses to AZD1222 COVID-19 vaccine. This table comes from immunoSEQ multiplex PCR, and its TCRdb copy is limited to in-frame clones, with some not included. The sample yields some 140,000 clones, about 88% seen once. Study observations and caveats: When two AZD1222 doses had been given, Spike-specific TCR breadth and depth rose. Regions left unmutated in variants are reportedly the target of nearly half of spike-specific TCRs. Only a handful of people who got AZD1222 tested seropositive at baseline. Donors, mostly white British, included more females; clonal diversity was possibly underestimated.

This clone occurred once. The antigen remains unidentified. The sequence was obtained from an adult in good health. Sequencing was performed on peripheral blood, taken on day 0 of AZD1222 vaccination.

This CDR3 is CASSAGQTNTGELFF. CDR3 coding DNA: TGTGCCAGCAGCGCGGGACAAACGAACACCGGGGAGCTGTTTTTT. The rearrangement links TRBV9 to TRBJ2-2; maybe TRBD1 (6 bases). The germline V gene has CDR1 SGDLS and CDR2 YYNGEE. Deletions cut 3 bases from V and 0 bases from J, with 9 bases between. The CDR3 is made up of 15 amino acids.